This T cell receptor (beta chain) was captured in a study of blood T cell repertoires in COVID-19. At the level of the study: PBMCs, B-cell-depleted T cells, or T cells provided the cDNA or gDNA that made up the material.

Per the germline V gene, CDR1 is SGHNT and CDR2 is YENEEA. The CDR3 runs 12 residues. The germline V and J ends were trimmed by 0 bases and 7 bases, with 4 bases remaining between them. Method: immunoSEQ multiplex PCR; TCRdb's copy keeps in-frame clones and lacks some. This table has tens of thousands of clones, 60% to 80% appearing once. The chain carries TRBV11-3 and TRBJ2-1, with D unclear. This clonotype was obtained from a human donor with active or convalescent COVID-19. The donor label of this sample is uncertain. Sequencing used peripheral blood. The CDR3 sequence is CASSLERNEQFF. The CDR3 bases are TGTGCCAGCAGCTTAGAGAGGAATGAGCAGTTCTTC.